The following is a T cell receptor (beta chain) sequence with its context. The sample comes from a study of blood T cell repertoires in COVID-19. Turning to the study itself: Acute-phase and convalescent COVID-19 samples originated in the United States, Italy and Spain.

Assay used: immunoSEQ multiplex PCR; TCRdb lists only in-frame clones, some missing. The sample has tens of thousands of clones; about 86% are singletons. This sequence originates from a woman aged 55-69 years with acute or convalescent COVID-19. The sample was peripheral blood.

CDR3 loop: CASRYGTNEQYF. CDR3 bases: TGTGCCAGCAGGTACGGGACAAACGAGCAGTACTTC. The chain employs TRBV12-3 or TRBV12-4 and TRBJ2-7; the D gene is possibly TRBD1 (6 bases). CDR3 length: 12 amino acids. The germline V and J ends were trimmed by 6 bases and 5 bases, with 11 bases remaining between them.